What follows are 25 T cell receptor beta chains derived from one specimen sequenced in a study of OX40 agonist ivuxolimab in advanced cancers. Libraries were prepared by immunoSEQ multiplex PCR; TCRdb keeps only in-frame clonotypes and omits some of them. Here the sample spans tens of thousands of clones, around 82% being singletons. The starting material was CD4+ or CD8+ T cells sorted from blood, obtained in a trial of the OX40 agonist ivuxolimab. Receptors were obtained from an adult with an advanced solid tumor such as melanoma, head and neck, liver or kidney cancer.

This clone has just one count. V is TRBV28 and J is TRBJ2-6; maybe TRBD1 (6 bases). Germline CDR1 reads MDHEN; CDR2 reads SYDVKM. There are 15 residues in the CDR3. V was clipped by 3 bases and J by 0 bases, with 6 bases between them. CDR3 sequence (DNA): TGTGCCAGCAGTTTGGGGGCCTCTGGGGCCAACGTCCTGACTTTC. It translates to CASSLGASGANVLTF. The full variable domain, with the rest looked up from reference TRBV28 and TRBJ2-6, is DVKVTQSSRYLVKRTGEKVFLECVQDMDHENMFWYRQDPGLGLRLIYFSYDVKMKEKGDIPEGYSVSREKKERFSLILESASTNQTSMYLCASSLGASGANVLTFGAGSRLTVL.

The chain joins TRBV7-8 to TRBJ2-3; 7 bases are shared with TRBD2. CDR3 length: 16 amino acids. V dropped 6 bases and J dropped 1; count of bases not matched to a gene: 10. Germline-derived CDR1 and CDR2 are SGHVS and FQNEAQ. CDR3 DNA: TGTGCCAGCAGACCTAACAGCGGGGTCGGCACAGATACGCAGTATTTT. Protein product: CASRPNSGVGTDTQYF.

Written as DNA, the CDR3 is TGTGCCAGCAGCTTAGCGGGACGTAATGAAAAACTGTTTTTT. Its translation is CASSLAGRNEKLFF. V and J are TRBV7-2 and TRBJ1-4, with D perhaps matching TRBD1 (5 bases). From germline, CDR1 is SGHTA and CDR2 FQGNSA. Trimming shortened V by 0 bases and J by 4 bases, and 6 bases separated the two germline ends. The CDR3 runs to 14 residues.

This clone occurred once. The V and J genes are TRBV5-4 and TRBJ2-7, with 8 bases lining up with TRBD1. The CDR3 has 13 amino acids. The V segment lost 3 bases and the J segment 5 bases; nucleotides outside the gene matches: 4. Germline V gene lookup returns CDR1 SGHNT and CDR2 YYREEE (reference sequence). The CDR3 nucleotides read TGTGCCAGCAGCTGGGACAGGTACCACGAGCAGTACTTC. Encoded protein: CASSWDRYHEQYF.

The chain recombines TRBV29-1 with TRBJ2-5, with 7 bases aligning to TRBD2. There are 12 residues in the CDR3. The germline gives CDR1 SQVTM, CDR2 ANQGSEA. V lost 4 bases, J lost 4 bases, and 3 bases stayed unmatched. The CDR3 is CSVVVAGETQYF. The CDR3 DNA sequence: TGCAGCGTTGTTGTAGCGGGAGAGACCCAGTACTTC.

CDR3 DNA sequence: TGCGCCAGCAGCCAAGTCAACCAGGGGGCGGGCTACGAGCAGTACTTC. Protein: CASSQVNQGAGYEQYF. The V call is TRBV4-3, the J call TRBJ2-7; 8 nucleotides line up with TRBD1. Germline CDR1 and CDR2: LGHNA and YSLEER. The trim removed 1 base at V and 3 bases at J, leaving 8 bases unmatched. The CDR3 is 16 amino acids.

This chain connects TRBV4-2 to TRBJ2-1; 9 nucleotides align to TRBD2. Germline V lookup: CDR1 LGHNA, CDR2 YNFKEQ. The CDR3 runs 18 residues. Trimming took 1 base from V and 0 from J; bases not matched to a gene: 7. As DNA, the CDR3 is TGTGCCAGCAGCCAAGGGGCGGGGGGGCTGAGCTCCTACAATGAGCAGTTCTTC. Amino acids: CASSQGAGGLSSYNEQFF.

J is TRBJ1-1 and V is TRBV7-2; D perhaps matches TRBD1 (6 bases). Trimming removed 6 bases at V and 1 base at J, with 9 bases between. Germline V CDR1 and CDR2: SGHTA, FQGNSA. CDR3 length: 13 residues. CDR3 region: CASRRQENTEAFF. CDR3 bases: TGTGCCAGCAGGAGACAGGAGAACACTGAAGCTTTCTTT.

V usage is TRBV18 and J usage is TRBJ1-1; 7 bases agree with TRBD1. The CDR3 has 15 residues. Unmatched junction bases numbered 7, after V lost 5 bases and J lost 1 base. The germline V gene has CDR1 KGHSH and CDR2 LQKENI. The DNA of the CDR3 is TGTGCCAGCTCATTCTATCGGACAGGGAACACTGAAGCTTTCTTT. Protein product: CASSFYRTGNTEAFF.

This clone was counted only a few times. J is TRBJ1-2 and V is TRBV5-4, with 9 nucleotides matching TRBD1. Germline assignment: CDR1 SGHNT and CDR2 YYREEE (reference sequence). Trimming cost V 1 base and J 2 bases; bases outside gene matches: 6. The CDR3 has 16 residues. The CDR3 here is CASSLKKGQGNYGYTF. CDR3 DNA sequence: TGTGCCAGCAGCTTGAAAAAGGGACAGGGAAACTATGGCTACACCTTC.

This chain uses TRBV7-9 with TRBJ2-7, with 8 bases that match TRBD2. The V gene end was trimmed by 5 bases and the J gene end by 2 bases; junction bases not matched to a gene: 5. Germline values: CDR1 SEHNR, CDR2 FQNEAQ (reference sequence). This CDR3 region has 14 residues. The CDR3 loop is CASSPRGDPYEQYF. The CDR3, as DNA: TGTGCCAGCAGCCCGCGGGGGGACCCCTACGAGCAGTACTTC.

V is TRBV15 and J is TRBJ1-1; D uncertain. V lost 4 bases to trimming and J lost 5 bases, with 11 bases between them. CDR3 length: 13 amino acids. CDR1 is LNHNV and CDR2 is YYDKDF in the germline V gene (reference sequence). In DNA, the CDR3 is TGTGCCACCAGCACCTCCGGACCGACTGAAGCTTTCTTT. Its protein product is CATSTSGPTEAFF.

The J gene is TRBJ2-5, the V gene TRBV5-6, with 9 bases aligning to TRBD2. With 1 base clipped from V and 5 bases from J, the junction kept 6 bases outside the gene matches. The CDR3 sequence is 15 residues long. The germline CDR1 and CDR2 sequences are SGHDT and YYEEEE. The CDR3 sequence: CASSLRAGGGETQYF. In DNA form, the CDR3 reads TGTGCCAGCAGCTTGAGAGCGGGGGGTGGGGAGACCCAGTACTTC.

The chain is built from TRBV7-2 and TRBJ1-1, with D hard to call. Trimming pared 1 base from V and 1 base from J, leaving 10 bases between. CDR3 size: 15 residues. The germline gives CDR1 SGHTA, CDR2 FQGNSA. The CDR3 loop is CASSLEATRNTEAFF. CDR3 sequence (DNA): TGTGCCAGCAGCTTAGAGGCGACTCGGAACACTGAAGCTTTCTTT.

The rearrangement joins TRBV4-1 to TRBJ2-3; TRBD1 is a possible D gene (6 bases). CDR3 length equals 17 residues. Trimming pared 0 bases from V and 4 bases from J, leaving 17 bases between. CDR1 and CDR2 (germline): MGHRA, YSYEKL. The CDR3 protein is CASSQEGARGRADTQYF. The CDR3 DNA reads as TGCGCCAGCAGCCAAGAGGGGGCTAGGGGCCGGGCAGATACGCAGTATTTT.

The chain joins TRBV2 to TRBJ1-5; D remains unclear. Trimming removed 6 bases from V and 5 bases from J, with 20 bases in between. Per the germline V gene, CDR1 is SNHLY and CDR2 is FYNNEI. CDR3 size: 16 residues. For the CDR3, the DNA is TGTGCCAGCAGGGAACCGGGCCTAAGACGGGATCAGCCCCAGCATTTT. Translating gives CASREPGLRRDQPQHF.

This chain connects TRBV5-4 to TRBJ2-7; D unclear. V lost 3 bases to trimming and J lost 4 bases, with 8 bases between them. This CDR3 contains 12 residues. CDR1 and CDR2 (germline): SGHNT, YYREEE (reference sequence). The CDR3, as DNA: TGTGCCAGCAGCTCTAAAGGTTACGAGCAGTACTTC. Translation gives CASSSKGYEQYF.

V and J are TRBV15 and TRBJ2-5; D assignment may be TRBD1 or TRBD2 (5 bases each). V was trimmed by 1 base and J by 9 bases, leaving 18 bases between them. Germline V gives CDR1 LNHNV, CDR2 YYDKDF (reference sequence). The CDR3 has 15 amino acids. CDR3: CATSRGFGATRAQYF. The CDR3 nucleotides are TGTGCCACCAGCAGAGGATTCGGGGCTACTCGGGCCCAGTACTTC. Together with reference TRBV15 and TRBJ2-5, the CDR3 gives the full variable domain: DAMVIQNPRYQVTQFGKPVTLSCSQTLNHNVMYWYQQKSSQAPKLLFHYYDKDFNNEADTPDNFQSRRPNTSFCFLDIRSPGLGDTAMYLCATSRGFGATRAQYFGPGTRLLVL.

This sequence joins TRBV9 and TRBJ2-1, with 9 bases fitting TRBD1. Trimming removed 3 bases from V and 4 bases from J; junction bases left unmatched: 11. Per germline, CDR1 SGDLS and CDR2 YYNGEE. The CDR3 contains 17 residues. The CDR3 DNA sequence: TGTGCCAGCAGCGAGGCCCCCTTGGGACAGGGATACAATGAGCAGTTCTTC. This translates into CASSEAPLGQGYNEQFF.

This chain joins TRBV6-6 and TRBJ2-5; D might be TRBD1 (6 bases). V was clipped by 0 bases and J by 2 bases, with 10 bases between them. The V gene's germline CDR1 is MNHNY and CDR2 SVGAGI (reference sequence). The CDR3 spans 15 residues. CDR3 amino acids: CASSYSVGAQETQYF. The CDR3 DNA is TGTGCCAGCAGTTACTCGGTGGGGGCTCAAGAGACCCAGTACTTC.

The V call is TRBV4-2, the J call TRBJ1-1; D is undetermined. The ends were cut back, 0 bases at V and 6 bases at J, with 11 bases in the middle. Germline lookup yields CDR1 LGHNA and CDR2 YNFKEQ. CDR3 length: 14 amino acids. The DNA of the CDR3 is TGTGCCAGCAGCCAAGACCCTGGTCGGGCTGAAGCTTTCTTT. Protein product: CASSQDPGRAEAFF.

This chain's CDR3 is CASSTRGNRNYGYTF. Written as DNA, the CDR3 is TGTGCCAGCAGCACACGGGGGAATCGTAACTATGGCTACACCTTC. The chain couples TRBV7-8 to TRBJ1-2; D perhaps matches TRBD1 (5 bases). V lost 5 bases to trimming and J lost 1 base, with 14 bases between them. The CDR3 loop spans 15 amino acids. Looked up from germline, CDR1 is SGHVS and CDR2 is FQNEAQ.

V and J are TRBV9 and TRBJ2-3; unclear D gene. V was shortened by 4 bases and J by 4 bases, with 10 bases between the two germline ends. CDR3 length: 13 residues. CDR1 and CDR2 from the germline V gene are SGDLS and YYNGEE. The CDR3 reads CASSSIVPDTQYF. In DNA, the CDR3 is TGTGCCAGCAGCAGTATCGTTCCAGATACGCAGTATTTT. The full variable domain, completed using reference TRBV9 and TRBJ2-3, is DSGVTQTPKHLITATGQRVTLRCSPRSGDLSVYWYQQSLDQGLQFLIQYYNGEERAKGNILERFSAQQFPDLHSELNLSSLELGDSALYFCASSSIVPDTQYFGPGTRLTVL.

This chain connects TRBV12-5 to TRBJ2-5; 13 nucleotides agree with TRBD2. Looked up from germline, CDR1 is LGHNT and CDR2 is FRNRAP. Trimming cost V 1 base and J 1 base; bases outside gene matches: 3. CDR3 size: 17 residues. CDR3 sequence reads: CASGLGGTSGAQETQYF. CDR3 coding DNA: TGTGCTAGTGGTTTGGGCGGGACTAGCGGGGCCCAAGAGACCCAGTACTTC. Complete variable domain (other parts from reference TRBV12-5 and TRBJ2-5): DARVTQTPRHKVTEMGQEVTMRCQPILGHNTVFWYRQTMMQGLELLAYFRNRAPLDDSGMPKDRFSAEMPDATLATLKIQPSEPRDSAVYFCASGLGGTSGAQETQYFGPGTRLLVL.

This clone has more than one count but fewer than ten. The CDR3 is CASSLAGGGAANEQFF. CDR3 nucleotide sequence: TGTGCCAGCAGCTTAGCGGGCGGGGGGGCTGCCAATGAGCAGTTCTTC. The rearrangement links TRBV7-2 to TRBJ2-1; TRBD2 matches 9 bases. V shed 0 bases, J shed 6 bases, and the junction held 6 bases outside the gene matches. The CDR3 has 16 amino acids. Germline-derived CDR1 and CDR2 are SGHTA and FQGNSA.